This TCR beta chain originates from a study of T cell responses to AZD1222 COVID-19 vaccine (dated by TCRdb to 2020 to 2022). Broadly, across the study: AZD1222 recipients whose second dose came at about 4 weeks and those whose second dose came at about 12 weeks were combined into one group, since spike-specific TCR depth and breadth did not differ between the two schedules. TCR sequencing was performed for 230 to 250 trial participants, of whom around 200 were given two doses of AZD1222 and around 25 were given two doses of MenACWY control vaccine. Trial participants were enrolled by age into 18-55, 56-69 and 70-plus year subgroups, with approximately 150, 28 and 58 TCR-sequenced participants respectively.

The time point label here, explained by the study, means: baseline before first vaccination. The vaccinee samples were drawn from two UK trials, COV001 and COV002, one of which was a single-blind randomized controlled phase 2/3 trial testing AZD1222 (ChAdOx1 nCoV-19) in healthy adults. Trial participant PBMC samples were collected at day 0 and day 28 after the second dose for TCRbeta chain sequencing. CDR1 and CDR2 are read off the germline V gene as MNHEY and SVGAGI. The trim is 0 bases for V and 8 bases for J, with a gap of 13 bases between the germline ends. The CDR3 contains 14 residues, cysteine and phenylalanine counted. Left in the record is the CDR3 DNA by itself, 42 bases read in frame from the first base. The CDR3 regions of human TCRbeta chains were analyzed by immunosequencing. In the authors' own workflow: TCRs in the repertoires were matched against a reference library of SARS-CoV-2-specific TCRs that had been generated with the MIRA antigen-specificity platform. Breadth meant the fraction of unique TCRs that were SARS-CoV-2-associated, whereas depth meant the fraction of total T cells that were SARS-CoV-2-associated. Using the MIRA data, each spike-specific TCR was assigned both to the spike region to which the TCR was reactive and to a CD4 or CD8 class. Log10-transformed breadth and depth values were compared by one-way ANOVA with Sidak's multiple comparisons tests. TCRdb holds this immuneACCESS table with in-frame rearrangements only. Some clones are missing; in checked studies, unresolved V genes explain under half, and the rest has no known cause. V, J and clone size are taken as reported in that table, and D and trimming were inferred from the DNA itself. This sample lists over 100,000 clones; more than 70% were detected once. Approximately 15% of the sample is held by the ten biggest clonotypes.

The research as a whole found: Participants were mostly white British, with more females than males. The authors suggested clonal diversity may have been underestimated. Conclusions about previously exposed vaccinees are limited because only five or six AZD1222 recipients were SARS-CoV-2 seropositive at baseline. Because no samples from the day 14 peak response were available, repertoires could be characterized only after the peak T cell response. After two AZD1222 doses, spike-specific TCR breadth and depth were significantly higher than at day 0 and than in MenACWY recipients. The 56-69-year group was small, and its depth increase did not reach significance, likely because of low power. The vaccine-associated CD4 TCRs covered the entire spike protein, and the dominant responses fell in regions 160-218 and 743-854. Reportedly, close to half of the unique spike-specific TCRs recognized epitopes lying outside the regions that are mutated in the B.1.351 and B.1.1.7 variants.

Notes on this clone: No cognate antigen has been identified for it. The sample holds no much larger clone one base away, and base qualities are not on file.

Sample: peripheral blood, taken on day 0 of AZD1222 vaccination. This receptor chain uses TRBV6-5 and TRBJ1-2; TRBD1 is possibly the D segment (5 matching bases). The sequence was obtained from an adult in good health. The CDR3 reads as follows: CASSYSRAGRGYTF. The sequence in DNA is TGTGCCAGCAGTTACTCCAGGGCAGGGCGAGGCTACACCTTC.